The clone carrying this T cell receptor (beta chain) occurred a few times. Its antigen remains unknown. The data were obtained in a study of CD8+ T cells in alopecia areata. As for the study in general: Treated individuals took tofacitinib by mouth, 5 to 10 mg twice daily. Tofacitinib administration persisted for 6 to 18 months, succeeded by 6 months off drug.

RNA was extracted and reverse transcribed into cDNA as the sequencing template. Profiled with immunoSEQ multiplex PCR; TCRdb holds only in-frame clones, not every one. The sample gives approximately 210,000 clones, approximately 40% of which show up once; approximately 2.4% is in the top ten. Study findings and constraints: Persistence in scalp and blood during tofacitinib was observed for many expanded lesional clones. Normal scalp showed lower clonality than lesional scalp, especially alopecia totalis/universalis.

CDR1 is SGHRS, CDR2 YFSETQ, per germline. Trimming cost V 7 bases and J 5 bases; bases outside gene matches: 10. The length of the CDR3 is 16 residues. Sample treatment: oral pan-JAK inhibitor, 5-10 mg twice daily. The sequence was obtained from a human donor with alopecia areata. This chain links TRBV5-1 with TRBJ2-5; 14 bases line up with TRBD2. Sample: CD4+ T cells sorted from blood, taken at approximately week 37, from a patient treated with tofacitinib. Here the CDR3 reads CASRPGLAGVGETQYF. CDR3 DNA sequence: TGCGCCAGCCGACCGGGACTAGCGGGAGTCGGGGAGACCCAGTACTTC.